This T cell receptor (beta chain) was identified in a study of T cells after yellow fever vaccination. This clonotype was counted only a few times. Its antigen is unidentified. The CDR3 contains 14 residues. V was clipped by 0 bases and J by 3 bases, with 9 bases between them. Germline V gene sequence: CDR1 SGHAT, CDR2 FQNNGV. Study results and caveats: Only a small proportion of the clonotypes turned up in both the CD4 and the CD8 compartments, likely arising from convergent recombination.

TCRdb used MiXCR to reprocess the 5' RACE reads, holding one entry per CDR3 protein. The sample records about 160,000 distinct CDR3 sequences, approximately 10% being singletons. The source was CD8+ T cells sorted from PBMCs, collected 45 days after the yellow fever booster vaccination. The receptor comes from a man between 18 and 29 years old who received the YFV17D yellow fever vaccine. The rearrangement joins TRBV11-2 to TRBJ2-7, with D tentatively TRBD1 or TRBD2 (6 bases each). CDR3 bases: TGTGCCAGCAGCTTAGAAGGGGGAGGCTACGAGCAGTACTTC. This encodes CASSLEGGGYEQYF.